One and the same sample provided the 10 T cell receptor beta chains below, sequenced in a study of T-cell reconstitution after alpha-beta-depleted transplantation in children (dated by TCRdb to the mid-2010s). The treatment or condition label, as the study defines it: allogeneic hematopoietic cell transplantation with graft depleted of TCRalphabeta T cells and CD19 B cells. Library method: PCR. TCRdb lists the instrument as Illumina HiSeq 2500. To normalize quantification of the TCRbeta repertoire, the TCR libraries were built with molecular barcoding that relied on unique molecular identifiers. The raw public reads went through TCRdb reprocessing: fastp at Q25, MiXCR clone calling, in-frame beta chains kept. When rows share a CDR3 protein, they turn into one entry using the most common DNA and genes. The sample table lists about 400,000 distinct CDR3 sequences, roughly 16% of them with a count of one. The top ten constitute approximately 28% of the sample.

The source was PBMCs, mostly from graft donor cells, collected 360 days after TCRalphabeta/CD19-depleted stem cell transplant. Source of these receptors: a boy in the first two years of life who had a stem cell transplant for Wiskott-Aldrich syndrome, so the T cells may come from the graft donor.

The rearrangement joins TRBV10-2 to TRBJ2-3, with 7 positions matching TRBD2. Germline lookup yields CDR1 WSHSY and CDR2 SAAADI. The CDR3 length is 17 residues. Germline trimming cut 8 bases from V and 4 bases from J; bases unmatched to any gene: 18. The CDR3: CASASPGWGRAPDTQYF. The CDR3 DNA is TGCGCCAGCGCCTCCCCTGGGTGGGGGAGGGCCCCAGATACGCAGTATTTT.

The CDR3 DNA follows: TGTGCCTGGAAAGGATTTGGGGCGACAGAAGTAGACTATGGCTACACCTTC. Its protein product is CAWKGFGATEVDYGYTF. The chain links TRBV30 to TRBJ1-2; a possible D gene is TRBD1 (5 bases). The germline V gene has CDR1 GTSNPN and CDR2 SVGIG (reference sequence). Trimming stripped 4 bases from V and 3 bases from J, with 24 bases between. The CDR3 loop spans 17 amino acids.

In its sample, this clonotype was seen a few times. The chain employs TRBV20-1 and TRBJ2-7, with 16 bases fitting TRBD2. With V trimmed by 4 bases and J by 4 bases, 7 bases remained unmatched. CDR1 is DFQATT, CDR2 SNEGSKA, per germline (reference sequence). The CDR3 covers 16 residues. The CDR3: CSANPGLAGGNYEQYF. The CDR3 DNA reads TGCAGTGCTAACCCGGGACTAGCGGGAGGGAATTACGAGCAGTACTTC.

The CDR3 is CASSLTFTGTGGYEQYF. CDR3 in DNA: TGCGCCAGCAGCCTGACATTCACCGGGACAGGGGGCTACGAGCAGTACTTC. The V and J genes are TRBV5-1 and TRBJ2-7; 11 positions match TRBD1. V was pared by 4 bases and J by 3 bases, with 12 bases of the junction left unmatched. The CDR3 contains 17 residues. Germline values: CDR1 SGHRS, CDR2 YFSETQ. Full variable domain (rest looked up from reference TRBV5-1 and TRBJ2-7): KAGVTQTPRYLIKTRGQQVTLSCSPISGHRSVSWYQQTPGQGLQFLFEYFSETQRNKGNFPGRFSGRQFSNSRSEMNVSTLELGDSALYLCASSLTFTGTGGYEQYFGPGTRLTVT.

This clonotype showed up just a few times. The V call is TRBV7-9, the J call TRBJ1-2; a possible D gene is TRBD1 (5 bases). From germline, CDR1 is SEHNR and CDR2 FQNEAQ (reference sequence). The ends were cut back, 5 bases at V and 4 bases at J, with 14 bases in the middle. The CDR3 spans 14 residues. The CDR3 protein is CASSTPDTIYGYTF. The DNA of the CDR3 is TGTGCCAGCAGCACCCCGGACACTATCTATGGCTACACCTTC.

The chain couples TRBV6-1 to TRBJ2-7, with 9 bases fitting TRBD1. Germline V CDR1 and CDR2: MNHNS, SASEGT. The length of the CDR3 is 14 residues. The junction had 13 bases not matched to a gene; V was cut back by 7 bases and J by 9 bases. CDR3 DNA: TGTGCCAGCACGTGGGACAAACAGGGGGCAAGGCAGTACTTC. Translated, it gives CASTWDKQGARQYF.

This clonotype occurred many times. The gene calls are TRBV5-1 and TRBJ2-7; 8 nucleotides match TRBD2. Germline values: CDR1 SGHRS, CDR2 YFSETQ. V lost 2 bases to trimming and J lost 5 bases; unmatched junction nucleotides: 6. This CDR3 is built from 14 residues. In DNA form, the CDR3 reads TGCGCCAGCAGCTTTCTGGGCGGGAGGAACGAGCAGTACTTC. It yields the protein CASSFLGGRNEQYF.

This clonotype occurred a few times. The chain employs TRBV5-1 and TRBJ2-3; the D is unclear. The germline V gene has CDR1 SGHRS and CDR2 YFSETQ. Trimming shortened V by 0 bases and J by 2 bases, and 10 bases separated the two germline ends. CDR3 length equals 15 residues. Here the CDR3 DNA reads TGCGCCAGCAGCTTGGGGGTGGTGGACACAGATACGCAGTATTTT. It yields the protein CASSLGVVDTDTQYF.

This sequence joins TRBV28 and TRBJ2-7, with 8 bases fitting TRBD1. The V gene end was trimmed by 6 bases and the J gene end by 4 bases; junction bases not matched to a gene: 5. The germline V gene has CDR1 MDHEN and CDR2 SYDVKM. This CDR3 is built from 13 residues. The CDR3 DNA follows: TGTGCCAGCAGACGGACAGGGCAATACGAGCAGTACTTC. Protein: CASRRTGQYEQYF.

This clonotype has just a few counts. The V and J genes are TRBV24-1 and TRBJ2-7; 9 positions match TRBD2. The CDR3 consists of 15 residues. V trimming: 2 bases; J trimming: 4 bases; junction bases outside the gene matches: 5. Germline values: CDR1 KGHDR, CDR2 SFDVKD. CDR3 DNA sequence: TGTGCCACCAGTGATTCCCGGACTAGCGTTTACGAGCAGTACTTC. This translates into CATSDSRTSVYEQYF.